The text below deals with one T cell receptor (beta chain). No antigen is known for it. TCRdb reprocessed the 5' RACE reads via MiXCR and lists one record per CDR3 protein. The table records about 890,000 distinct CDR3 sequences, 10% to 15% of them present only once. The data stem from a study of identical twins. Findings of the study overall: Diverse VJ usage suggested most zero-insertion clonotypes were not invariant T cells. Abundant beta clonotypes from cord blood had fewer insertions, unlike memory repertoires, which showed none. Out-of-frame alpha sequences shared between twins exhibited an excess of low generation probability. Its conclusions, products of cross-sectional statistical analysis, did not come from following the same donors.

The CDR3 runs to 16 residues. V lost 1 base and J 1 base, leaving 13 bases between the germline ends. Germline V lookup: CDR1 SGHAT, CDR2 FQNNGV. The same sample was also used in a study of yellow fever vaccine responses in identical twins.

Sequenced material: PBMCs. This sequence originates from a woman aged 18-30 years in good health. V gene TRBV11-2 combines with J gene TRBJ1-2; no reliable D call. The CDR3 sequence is CASSLVPVGFNYGYTF. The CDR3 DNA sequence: TGTGCCAGCAGCTTAGTCCCGGTCGGCTTTAACTATGGCTACACCTTC.